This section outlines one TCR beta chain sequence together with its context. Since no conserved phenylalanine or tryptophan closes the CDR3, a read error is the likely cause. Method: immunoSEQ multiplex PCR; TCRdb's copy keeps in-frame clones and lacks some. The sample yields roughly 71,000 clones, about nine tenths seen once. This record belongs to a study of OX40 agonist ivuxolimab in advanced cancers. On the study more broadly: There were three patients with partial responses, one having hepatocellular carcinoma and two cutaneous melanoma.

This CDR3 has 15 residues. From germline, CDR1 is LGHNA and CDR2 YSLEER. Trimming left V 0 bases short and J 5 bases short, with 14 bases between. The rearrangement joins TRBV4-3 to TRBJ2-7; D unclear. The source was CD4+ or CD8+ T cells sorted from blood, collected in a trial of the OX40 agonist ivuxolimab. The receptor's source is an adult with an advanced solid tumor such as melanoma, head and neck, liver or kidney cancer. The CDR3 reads CASSQEMGFQHEQYL. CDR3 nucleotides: TGCGCCAGCAGCCAAGAGATGGGGTTTCAACACGAGCAGTACCTC.